This T cell receptor beta chain was observed in a study of blood T cells in healthy people across ages. Combining a sample-barcoded 5' primer with a J-beta primer mix, a second PCR ran for roughly 7 to 12 cycles. TCRdb re-derived calls from the 5' RACE reads in MiXCR, one entry per CDR3 protein. Among some 1,000,000 distinct CDR3 sequences listed, approximately 25% were seen once. The CDR3 consists of 18 residues. Germline V gene sequence: CDR1 LGHDT, CDR2 YNNKEL (reference sequence). Every sample had a minimum of 7 million PBMCs isolated. This same sample was also part of a study on T cells of mothers and their children.

Sequenced input: blood. V is TRBV3-1 and J is TRBJ2-1, with 9 bases identical to TRBD1. The assigned J gene may be wrong: the sequence end matches TRBJ2-7 better. The receptor was isolated from a girl aged 2 to 9 in good health. CDR3: CASSQVIQDRGQMDEQYF. Written as DNA, the CDR3 is TGTGCCAGCAGCCAAGTGATACAGGACAGGGGTCAAATGGACGAGCAGTACTTC.